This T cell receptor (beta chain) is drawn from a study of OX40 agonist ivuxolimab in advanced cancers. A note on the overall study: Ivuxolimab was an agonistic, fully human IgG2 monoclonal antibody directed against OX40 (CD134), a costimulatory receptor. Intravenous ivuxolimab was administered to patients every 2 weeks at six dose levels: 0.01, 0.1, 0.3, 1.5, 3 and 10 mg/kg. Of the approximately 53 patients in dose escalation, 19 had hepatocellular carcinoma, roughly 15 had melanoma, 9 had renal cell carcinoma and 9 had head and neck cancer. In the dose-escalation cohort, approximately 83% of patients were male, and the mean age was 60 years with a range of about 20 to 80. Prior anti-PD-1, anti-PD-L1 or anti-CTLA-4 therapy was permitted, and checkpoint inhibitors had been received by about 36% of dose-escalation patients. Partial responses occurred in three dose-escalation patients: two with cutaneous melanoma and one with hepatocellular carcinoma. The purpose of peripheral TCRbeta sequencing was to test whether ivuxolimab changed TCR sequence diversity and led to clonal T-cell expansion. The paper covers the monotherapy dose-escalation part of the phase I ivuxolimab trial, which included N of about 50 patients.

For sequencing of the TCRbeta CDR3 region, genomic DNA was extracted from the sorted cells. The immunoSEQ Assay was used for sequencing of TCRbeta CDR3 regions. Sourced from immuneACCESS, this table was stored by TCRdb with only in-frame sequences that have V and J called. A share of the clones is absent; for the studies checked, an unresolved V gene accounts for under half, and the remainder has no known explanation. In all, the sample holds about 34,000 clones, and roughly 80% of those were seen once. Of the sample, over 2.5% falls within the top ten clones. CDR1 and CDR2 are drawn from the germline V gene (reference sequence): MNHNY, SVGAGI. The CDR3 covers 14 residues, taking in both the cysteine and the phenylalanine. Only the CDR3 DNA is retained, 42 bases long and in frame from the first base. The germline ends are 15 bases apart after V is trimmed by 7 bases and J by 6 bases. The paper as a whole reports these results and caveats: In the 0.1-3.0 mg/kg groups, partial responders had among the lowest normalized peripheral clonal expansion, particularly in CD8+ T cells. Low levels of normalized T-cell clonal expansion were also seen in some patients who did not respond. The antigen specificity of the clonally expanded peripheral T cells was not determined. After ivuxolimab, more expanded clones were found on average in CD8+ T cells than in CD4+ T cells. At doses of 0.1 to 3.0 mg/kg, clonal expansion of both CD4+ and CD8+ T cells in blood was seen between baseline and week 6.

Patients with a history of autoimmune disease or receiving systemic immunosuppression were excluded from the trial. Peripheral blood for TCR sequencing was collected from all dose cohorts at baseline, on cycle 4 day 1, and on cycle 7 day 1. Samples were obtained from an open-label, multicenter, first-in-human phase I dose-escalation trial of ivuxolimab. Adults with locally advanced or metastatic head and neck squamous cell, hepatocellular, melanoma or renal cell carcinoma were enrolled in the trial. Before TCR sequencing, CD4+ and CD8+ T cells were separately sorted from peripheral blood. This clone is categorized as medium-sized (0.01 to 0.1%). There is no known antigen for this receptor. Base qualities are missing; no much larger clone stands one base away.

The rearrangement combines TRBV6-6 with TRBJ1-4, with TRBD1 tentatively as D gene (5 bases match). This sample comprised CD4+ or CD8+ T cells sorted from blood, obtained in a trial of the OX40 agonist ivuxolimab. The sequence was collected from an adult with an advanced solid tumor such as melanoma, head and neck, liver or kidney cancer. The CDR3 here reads CASKTGGRDEKLFF. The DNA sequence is TGTGCCAGCAAAACGGGGGGGAGAGATGAAAAACTGTTTTTT.